Listed here are 12 T cell receptor beta chains from one sample, sequenced in a study of blood T cells in healthy people across ages. With a J-beta primer mix and a sample-barcoded 5' primer, a second PCR ran roughly 6 to 11 cycles. TCRdb reprocessed the 5' RACE reads via MiXCR and lists one record per CDR3 protein. The sample lists roughly 680,000 distinct CDR3 sequences; 52% were seen once. The sequenced material came from blood. The receptors come from a woman older than 75 in good health.

The table lists this clonotype with many counts. The chain uses TRBV7-2 and TRBJ2-3; possible D gene TRBD2, 6 bases. Per the germline V gene, CDR1 is SGHTA and CDR2 is FQGNSA. The CDR3 contains 15 residues. V lost 5 bases to trimming and J lost 3 bases, with 15 bases between them. This chain's CDR3 is CASSPRTGRTDTQYF. The DNA of the CDR3 is TGTGCCAGCAGCCCCAGGACCGGGAGAACAGATACGCAGTATTTT. The full variable domain, in which reference TRBV7-2 and TRBJ2-3 provide the parts outside the CDR3, is GAGVSQSPSNKVTEKGKDVELRCDPISGHTALYWYRQSLGQGLEFLIYFQGNSAPDKSGLPSDRFSAERTGGSVSTLTIQRTQQEDSAVYLCASSPRTGRTDTQYFGPGTRLTVL.

On this clonotype itself: A junction boundary mismatches the germline segment, possibly from a read error. V and J are TRBV20-1 and TRBJ1-3; no definite D call. The CDR3 is 11 amino acids. Germline V gives CDR1 DFQATT, CDR2 SNEGSKA (reference sequence). The CDR3 DNA reads as TGCAGTGCTTTGGGTGGAGACACCATATATTTT. Translating gives CSALGGDTIYF.

The chain combines TRBV19 with TRBJ1-2; no definite D call. Germline CDR1 reads LNHDA; CDR2 reads SQIVND (reference sequence). This CDR3 has 13 residues. V lost 7 bases to trimming and J lost 6 bases, with 15 bases between them. The CDR3 DNA reads as TGTGCCAGTAACATCTACAGCGGGGATGGCTACACCTTC. Its translation is CASNIYSGDGYTF.

The chain employs TRBV3-1 and TRBJ2-3; possible D gene TRBD2, 6 bases. The CDR3 has 15 amino acids. Germline lookup yields CDR1 LGHDT and CDR2 YNNKEL (reference sequence). V dropped 4 bases and J dropped 2 bases, with 13 bases sitting between them. Here the CDR3 reads CASSLTGGPTDTQYF. The CDR3 DNA sequence: TGTGCCAGCAGCCTCACCGGAGGGCCCACAGATACGCAGTATTTT.

This clonotype was counted between two and nine times. V gene TRBV5-1 combines with J gene TRBJ2-7, with a possible D match to TRBD1 (6 bases). CDR1 is SGHRS, CDR2 YFSETQ, per germline. The CDR3 loop spans 14 amino acids. V lost 1 base and J 2 bases, leaving 10 bases between the germline ends. The CDR3 region is CASSLLQGPYEQYF. The CDR3 coding sequence is TGCGCCAGCAGCTTGTTACAGGGACCCTACGAGCAGTACTTC. Filled out from reference TRBV5-1 and TRBJ2-7, the complete variable domain reads KAGVTQTPRYLIKTRGQQVTLSCSPISGHRSVSWYQQTPGQGLQFLFEYFSETQRNKGNFPGRFSGRQFSNSRSEMNVSTLELGDSALYLCASSLLQGPYEQYFGPGTRLTVT.

The V call is TRBV3-1, the J call TRBJ2-2, with D uncertain. Germline lookup yields CDR1 LGHDT and CDR2 YNNKEL (reference sequence). With 1 base removed from V and 2 bases from J, the gap between germline ends came to 11 bases. The CDR3 length is 16 residues. The DNA for the CDR3 is TGTGCCAGCAGCCAAGGGTTTGGTCGCAACACCGGGGAGCTGTTTTTT. This translates into CASSQGFGRNTGELFF.

At least ten counts were recorded for this clonotype. The V call is TRBV5-1, the J call TRBJ2-1, with 9 bases matching TRBD1. The CDR3 contains 16 residues. The V segment lost 0 bases and the J segment 7 bases; nucleotides outside the gene matches: 8. Germline V gives CDR1 SGHRS, CDR2 YFSETQ. This CDR3 is CASSLAGTGPPNEQFF. Written as DNA, the CDR3 is TGCGCCAGCAGCTTGGCCGGGACAGGGCCCCCTAATGAGCAGTTCTTC.

This clonotype was observed a few times. The chain couples TRBV20-1 to TRBJ2-1; 13 bases agree with TRBD2. Trimming cost V 0 bases and J 10 bases; bases outside gene matches: 6. Germline values: CDR1 DFQATT, CDR2 SNEGSKA (reference sequence). CDR3 length equals 15 residues. CDR3 sequence (DNA): TGCAGTGCTAGAGATCACGGACTAGCGGGGGTGGAGCAGTTCTTC. As protein: CSARDHGLAGVEQFF.

CDR3 in DNA: TGCAGTGGTGGACTTCCAGTCTACAATGAGCAGTTCTTC. Translating it yields CSGGLPVYNEQFF. V and J are TRBV29-1 and TRBJ2-1, with D possibly matching TRBD2 (5 bases). The germline V gene has CDR1 SQVTM and CDR2 ANQGSEA. The CDR3 extends over 13 amino acids.

In this sample, this clonotype turned up a few times. The chain employs TRBV12-3 or TRBV12-4 and TRBJ1-1, with a weak D call TRBD1 (5 bases). V was shortened by 5 bases and J by 4 bases, with 17 bases between the two germline ends. The CDR3 covers 15 residues. This CDR3 is CASSADSGLLTEAFF. Written as DNA, the CDR3 is TGTGCCAGCAGTGCCGACAGTGGACTCCTCACTGAAGCTTTCTTT.

This clonotype was counted only a few times. The rearrangement joins TRBV7-9 to TRBJ2-2; 7 nucleotides agree with TRBD1. This CDR3 contains 15 residues. CDR1 is SEHNR and CDR2 is FQNEAQ in the germline V gene (reference sequence). The junction had 8 bases not matched to a gene; V was cut back by 5 bases and J by 5 bases. CDR3 sequence (DNA): TGTGCCAGCAGCAACGACAGGGTTGGGACCGGGGAGCTGTTTTTT. As protein: CASSNDRVGTGELFF.

This clonotype was detected ten times or more. The rearrangement links TRBV12-3 or TRBV12-4 to TRBJ2-7; 7 bases are a match to TRBD1. The CDR3 length is 13 residues. Trimming cost V 5 bases and J 2 bases; bases outside gene matches: 3. CDR3 bases: TGTGCCAGCAGTCGGGACAGAGCCTACGAGCAGTACTTC. Translated: CASSRDRAYEQYF.